This TCR beta chain was profiled in a study of T cell responses to AZD1222 COVID-19 vaccine. The V gene's germline CDR1 is LNHDA and CDR2 SQIVND (reference sequence). The CDR3 runs 13 residues. The V end was cut by 3 bases, the J end by 0 bases, with 5 bases between. This table comes from immunoSEQ multiplex PCR, and its TCRdb copy is limited to in-frame clones, with some not included. This table has about 140,000 clones, around 93% appearing once. The chain uses TRBV19 and TRBJ1-2; D is unresolved. The sequenced sample was peripheral blood, obtained on day 0 of AZD1222 vaccination. The TCR was taken from an adult in good health. CDR3 sequence reads: CASSIPPNYGYTF. The CDR3 region has the DNA TGTGCCAGTAGTATTCCCCCTAACTATGGCTACACCTTC.